The source of this TCR beta chain is a study of blood T cell repertoires in COVID-19. Turning to the study itself: Both acute and convalescent COVID-19 samples were obtained from the United States, Italy and Spain. T cells, B-cell-depleted T cells, or PBMCs provided the cDNA or gDNA that served as material.

As processed by the authors: Scientists estimated how many nucleated cells there were by amplifying reference gene primers. Clones were sequenced by immunoSEQ multiplex PCR, and TCRdb holds only the in-frame ones, with some missing. The V and J calls and the clone size are those of that table, but D and trimming were determined from the DNA. The sample lists around 120,000 clones, about 88% occurring once. This sequence originates from a human donor in a cohort sampled during active COVID-19. Sequencing used peripheral blood.

CDR3 loop: CASSEASGYNEQFF. CDR3 DNA: TGTGCCAGCAGTGAGGCTAGCGGCTACAATGAGCAGTTCTTC. The rearrangement links TRBV6-4 to TRBJ2-1, with TRBD2 identical over 7 bases. Germline V gives CDR1 MRHNA, CDR2 SNTAGT. Trimming took 3 bases from V and 3 from J; bases not matched to a gene: 2. The CDR3 is 14 amino acids.